The clone carrying this T cell receptor (beta chain) was seen a few times. V was clipped by 6 bases and J by 5 bases, with 19 bases between them. This CDR3 has 15 amino acids. The sample originates from a study of response to subunit inactivated influenza vaccine. In TCRdb, the RT-PCR reads were re-called with MiXCR into one record per CDR3 protein. This table holds more than 450,000 distinct CDR3 sequences, about 11% found once. This sample was shared with a second study, whose subject was T cells expressing NK-cell markers. That report adds: In generating TCR beta cDNA, 5'RACE template switching with UMIs was used. From sorted CD3+CD56+NKG2C+, CD3+CD56+NKG2C- and CD3+CD56-NKG2C+ T cells came the TCR beta repertoires. The dominant NKG2C+ clonotypes represented roughly 1.0-7.5% of CD8+ T cells in five to seven donors. The CD3+CD56-NKG2C+ fraction of a handful of donors was also led by these clonotypes. Specificity for HCMV among expanded NKG2C+ T cell clones was not established.

The TCR originated in a man over 45 who received an inactivated influenza vaccine. The sequencing used PBMCs from blood, collected on the day of vaccination. The chain links TRBV12-3 or TRBV12-4 to TRBJ2-5; possibly TRBD1 for D (8 bases). CDR3 sequence: CASSGRTGPRETQYF. The CDR3 bases are TGTGCCAGCAGCGGGAGGACAGGGCCGAGGGAGACCCAGTACTTC.